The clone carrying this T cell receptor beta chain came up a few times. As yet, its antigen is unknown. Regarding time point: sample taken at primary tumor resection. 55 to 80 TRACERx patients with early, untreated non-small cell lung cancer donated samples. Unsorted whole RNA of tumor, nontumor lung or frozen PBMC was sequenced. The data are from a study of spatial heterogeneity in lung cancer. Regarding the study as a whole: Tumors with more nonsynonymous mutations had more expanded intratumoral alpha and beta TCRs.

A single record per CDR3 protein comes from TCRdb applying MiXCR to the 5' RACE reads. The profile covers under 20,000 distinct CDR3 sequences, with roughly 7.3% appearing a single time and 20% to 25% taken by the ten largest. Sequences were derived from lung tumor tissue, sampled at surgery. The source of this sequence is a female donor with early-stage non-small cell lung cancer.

DNA for the CDR3: TGTGCCAGCAGTGAACAGCCCGGGGGTCCCTACGAGCAGTACTTC. This encodes CASSEQPGGPYEQYF. The V gene is TRBV2, the J gene TRBJ2-7, with a weak D call TRBD2 (6 bases). The CDR3 contains 15 residues. The germline V gene encodes CDR1 SNHLY and CDR2 FYNNEI. Trimming took off 2 bases at V and 2 bases at J, with 13 bases between the two ends.